This paragraph covers one T cell receptor (beta chain) sequence. Antigen specificity is unknown. In the mixed lymphocyte reaction, cells were cocultured for 6 days at 37°C. Roughly 92,000 TCR templates per sample were assayed. Here immunoSEQ multiplex PCR was the method, and the copy in TCRdb shows in-frame clones only, minus some. Of roughly 14,000 clones listed, almost 50% were seen once; the top ten hold approximately 8.2%. These data come from a study of siplizumab effects on memory and regulatory T cells. Study-level points and caveats: An assignable phenotype, naive or memory, was missing from roughly 83-96% of proliferating CD4+ or CD8+ clones. Alloreactive sequences traceable to unstimulated CD4+ memory cells were significantly reduced by siplizumab. Both greater diversity than memory cells and a major contribution to the alloresponse seemed to characterize naive T cells.

The CDR3 loop spans 17 amino acids. Germline assignment: CDR1 LNHNV and CDR2 YYDKDF (reference sequence). With 1 base removed from V and 3 bases from J, the gap between germline ends came to 13 bases. This rearrangement joins TRBV15 to TRBJ2-6; D might be TRBD2 (5 bases). The TCR originated in a human donor in good health; the cells came from an allogeneic mixed lymphocyte reaction. Specimen: CFSE-low (dividing) CD4+ T cells sorted from an allogeneic mixed lymphocyte reaction. CDR3 DNA sequence: TGTGCCACCAGCAGAGTTGGGTTTCGGGGTGGGGCCAACGTCCTGACTTTC. It codes for CATSRVGFRGGANVLTF.